This T cell receptor (beta chain) was sequenced during a study of identical twins. Notes on the study in general: Researchers reported excess low generation probability among twin-shared out-of-frame alpha sequences. Cord blood's abundant beta clonotypes had fewer insertions, unlike memory repertoires.

TCRdb used MiXCR to reprocess the 5' RACE reads, holding one entry per CDR3 protein. The table records more than 400,000 distinct CDR3 sequences, about 15% of them present only once. With respect to this clonotype: Its specificity is unknown.

The CDR3 spans 14 residues. V lost 2 bases to trimming and J lost 5 bases, with 10 bases between them. Germline CDR1 reads SGHAT; CDR2 reads FQNNGV. The sample also formed part of further work on yellow fever vaccine responses in identical twins.

The V gene is TRBV11-2, the J gene TRBJ2-1; a weak D match, TRBD2 (6 bases). Sequencing used CD4+ T cells sorted from blood. The TCR sequence derives from a woman aged 18-29 years in good health. CDR3 DNA: TGTGCCAGCAGCTTACCTAGCGACGACAATGAGCAGTTCTTC. Translation gives CASSLPSDDNEQFF.